These T cell receptor beta chains were read from a single sample in a study of T cells after yellow fever vaccination. TCRdb called the 5' RACE reads again in MiXCR, with one record for every CDR3 protein. The sample includes fewer than 650,000 distinct CDR3 sequences, 20% to 25% seen only once; the top ten take less than 20%. Sample: PBMCs, taken 21 days after the first yellow fever vaccination. Source of these receptors: a man between 18 and 29 years old who received the YFV17D yellow fever vaccine. Each CDR3 is given with its conserved first and last residue. The D gene is left open where the match is weak. The size field is filled for only some rows; it gives once, few, many or a size class.

few	TRBV27	NA	TRBJ1-6	CASSLGTRRINSPLHF	TGTGCCAGCAGTTTGGGGACAAGGAGAATTAATTCACCCCTCCACTTT
few	TRBV9	TRBD2	TRBJ2-3	CASSVRAPLAGVQYF	TGTGCCAGCAGCGTGAGAGCCCCCCTAGCGGGGGTGCAGTATTTT
few	TRBV20-1	NA	TRBJ2-5	CSAGRSGETQYF	TGCAGTGCTGGACGGAGCGGGGAGACCCAGTACTTC
NA	TRBV5-8	TRBD1	TRBJ2-5	CASSLGDRQTQYF	TGTGCCAGCAGCTTAGGGGACAGGCAGACCCAGTACTTC
NA	TRBV6-2/TRBV6-3	NA	TRBJ2-2	CASSPYAGELFF	TGTGCCAGCAGCCCATATGCCGGGGAGCTGTTTTTT
NA	TRBV28	NA	TRBJ2-6	CASSGDFSGANVLTF	TGTGCCAGCAGTGGGGACTTCTCTGGGGCCAACGTCCTGACTTTC
NA	TRBV3-1	TRBD2	TRBJ2-1	CASSHSGLAAPYNEQFF	TGTGCCAGCAGCCACTCGGGACTAGCGGCCCCCTACAATGAGCAGTTCTTC
few	TRBV11-2	TRBD2	TRBJ2-5	CASRPPAGQETQYF	TGTGCCAGCAGACCCCCAGCGGGACAAGAGACCCAGTACTTC
few	TRBV28	TRBD1	TRBJ2-1	CASSFPGQGADNEQFF	TGTGCCAGCAGTTTCCCGGGCCAGGGGGCCGACAATGAGCAGTTCTTC
few	TRBV9	TRBD2	TRBJ2-3	CASSVHRGGASDTQYF	TGTGCCAGCAGCGTCCACCGGGGGGGGGCCTCAGATACGCAGTATTTT
few	TRBV6-5	NA	TRBJ2-4	CASSLTQTQNIQYF	TGTGCCAGCAGCCTCACCCAGACCCAAAACATTCAGTACTTC
NA	TRBV21-1	NA	TRBJ2-3	CASSKATGTDTQYF	TGTGCCAGCAGCAAAGCCACAGGCACAGATACGCAGTATTTT
NA	TRBV20-1	TRBD1	TRBJ1-5	CSAIGRTGRFGNQPQHF	TGCAGTGCTATCGGCAGGACAGGACGTTTTGGCAATCAGCCCCAGCATTTT
few	TRBV6-5	TRBD2	TRBJ2-1	CASSYSNELAGPDNEQFF	TGTGCCAGCAGTTACTCCAACGAACTAGCGGGGCCAGACAATGAGCAGTTCTTC
NA	TRBV11-2	NA	TRBJ1-5	CASSLRGSTQPQHF	TGTGCCAGCAGCTTGAGGGGGTCTACTCAGCCCCAGCATTTT
NA	TRBV5-1	NA	TRBJ2-3	CASSPPGRGRIGTDTQYF	TGCGCCAGCAGCCCCCCTGGCCGCGGGCGCATTGGCACAGATACGCAGTATTTT
NA	TRBV6-1	NA	TRBJ1-2	CASSVGHTINYGYTF	TGTGCCAGCAGTGTGGGACATACTATTAACTATGGCTACACCTTC
NA	TRBV29-1	NA	TRBJ2-3	CSVVREQDTQYF	TGCAGCGTTGTCCGGGAGCAAGATACGCAGTATTTT
NA	TRBV6-2/TRBV6-3	NA	TRBJ2-3	CASKLDGADTQYF	TGTGCCAGCAAGCTGGATGGCGCAGATACGCAGTATTTT
NA	TRBV5-1	NA	TRBJ1-1	CASSLKGFNTEAFF	TGCGCCAGCAGCTTGAAAGGCTTCAACACTGAAGCTTTCTTT
NA	TRBV12-3/TRBV12-4	NA	TRBJ1-1	CASSIRRQGRAFF	TGTGCCAGCAGTATACGACGGCAGGGAAGGGCTTTCTTT
many	TRBV24-1	NA	TRBJ2-1	CATSGQGGRYEQFF	TGTGCCACCAGTGGGCAGGGGGGCCGGTATGAGCAGTTCTTC
few	TRBV7-6	NA	TRBJ2-3	CASSSAPQGPTDTQYF	TGTGCCAGCAGCTCCGCCCCACAGGGCCCCACAGATACGCAGTATTTT
NA	TRBV5-1	TRBD2	TRBJ2-3	CASSLASGGAGTDTQYF	TGCGCCAGCAGCTTGGCTAGCGGGGGGGCCGGCACAGATACGCAGTATTTT
NA	TRBV20-1	NA	TRBJ2-5	CSASGVGGAETQYF	TGCAGTGCTAGTGGCGTTGGGGGGGCGGAGACCCAGTACTTC
NA	TRBV12-3/TRBV12-4	TRBD2	TRBJ2-5	CASSFERGALETQYF	TGTGCCAGCAGTTTTGAGCGGGGGGCCCTAGAGACCCAGTACTTC
few	TRBV6-2/TRBV6-3	TRBD2	TRBJ2-3	CASRDSGGDTDTQYF	TGTGCCAGCAGGGATAGCGGGGGTGACACAGATACGCAGTATTTT
NA	TRBV9	TRBD1	TRBJ1-1	CASSGTGGSNTEAFF	TGTGCCAGCAGCGGGACAGGGGGCTCGAACACTGAAGCTTTCTTT
few	TRBV5-1	TRBD1	TRBJ2-1	CASSWGQGAREQFF	TGCGCCAGCAGCTGGGGACAGGGGGCTCGTGAGCAGTTCTTC
few	TRBV7-2	NA	TRBJ1-1	CASSLDPPGTEAFF	TGTGCCAGCAGCTTAGATCCTCCGGGCACTGAAGCTTTCTTT
NA	TRBV28	TRBD1	TRBJ2-3	CASSFAGTGPGTQYF	TGTGCCAGCAGTTTTGCCGGGACAGGGCCGGGTACGCAGTATTTT
NA	TRBV7-9	TRBD1	TRBJ1-2	CASSARQGAYGYTF	TGTGCCAGCAGCGCCCGACAGGGAGCCTATGGCTACACCTTC
NA	TRBV9	TRBD1	TRBJ1-6	CASSARQGNSPLHF	TGTGCCAGCAGCGCGAGACAGGGAAATTCACCCCTCCACTTT
many	TRBV29-1	TRBD1	TRBJ2-7	CSVEVLTGEEQYF	TGCAGCGTTGAAGTTCTGACAGGGGAAGAGCAGTACTTC
NA	TRBV7-9	NA	TRBJ1-3	CASSYRDTSGNTIYF	TGTGCCAGCAGCTACCGGGACACCTCTGGAAACACCATATATTTT
NA	TRBV7-9	NA	TRBJ2-1	CASSLGTLAAHEQFF	TGTGCCAGCAGCTTAGGCACTCTAGCAGCGCATGAGCAGTTCTTC
few	TRBV5-6	NA	TRBJ2-1	CASSLMTSYNEQFF	TGTGCCAGCAGCTTGATGACGTCCTACAATGAGCAGTTCTTC
few	TRBV7-9	TRBD1	TRBJ1-1	CASSTQGAEAFF	TGTGCCAGCAGCACACAGGGGGCTGAAGCTTTCTTT
few	TRBV14	NA	TRBJ2-7	CASSSGTAEQYF	TGTGCCAGCAGTTCCGGGACTGCCGAGCAGTACTTC
few	TRBV27	NA	TRBJ2-7	CASSQDETYEQYF	TGTGCCAGCAGTCAGGACGAAACCTACGAGCAGTACTTC
few	TRBV20-1	NA	TRBJ2-1	CSARDPGGVVNEQFF	TGCAGTGCTAGAGATCCAGGGGGGGTGGTCAATGAGCAGTTCTTC
few	TRBV4-2	NA	TRBJ2-7	CASSQDVWETRPDEQYF	TGTGCCAGCAGCCAAGACGTGTGGGAAACCCGGCCGGACGAGCAGTACTTC
NA	TRBV7-3	NA	TRBJ2-1	CASSSLNGNEQFF	TGTGCCAGCAGCTCCCTTAATGGCAATGAGCAGTTCTTC
NA	TRBV10-2	NA	TRBJ1-1	CASSEAFATEAFF	TGCGCCAGCAGTGAAGCGTTTGCCACTGAAGCTTTCTTT
few	TRBV4-3	NA	TRBJ2-2	CASSQETETGELFF	TGCGCCAGCAGCCAAGAAACCGAAACCGGGGAGCTGTTTTTT
NA	TRBV2	NA	TRBJ1-3	CASGLDTIYF	TGTGCCAGCGGGTTGGACACCATATATTTT
few	TRBV6-1	TRBD1	TRBJ1-1	CASKGARKLNTEAFF	TGTGCCAGCAAGGGGGCCAGGAAGTTAAACACTGAAGCTTTCTTT
few	TRBV20-1	NA	TRBJ2-7	CSAKRRGQREQYF	TGCAGTGCGAAGCGAAGAGGTCAGCGCGAGCAGTACTTC
NA	TRBV20-1	TRBD2	TRBJ2-3	CSARPAGSRDTQYF	TGCAGTGCTAGACCAGCGGGGTCGAGAGATACGCAGTATTTT
NA	TRBV3-1	TRBD1	TRBJ1-4	CASSQDGTGGASNEKLFF	TGTGCCAGCAGCCAAGATGGGACAGGGGGCGCGTCTAATGAAAAACTGTTTTTT
NA	TRBV18	NA	TRBJ2-3	CASSPPSGYGDTQYF	TGTGCCAGCTCGCCTCCCAGCGGGTATGGAGATACGCAGTATTTT
many	TRBV2	NA	TRBJ2-7	CASSQGEQYF	TGTGCCAGCAGCCAGGGCGAGCAGTACTTC
many	TRBV3-1	TRBD1	TRBJ2-7	CASSQLGQATIYEQYF	TGTGCCAGCAGCCAGTTGGGACAGGCGACGATCTACGAGCAGTACTTC
few	TRBV19	NA	TRBJ1-4	CATEVVPNEKLFF	TGTGCCACCGAGGTCGTTCCTAATGAAAAACTGTTTTTT
few	TRBV20-1	TRBD2	TRBJ2-1	CSARGGGAREQFF	TGCAGTGCCCGCGGCGGGGGGGCCAGGGAGCAGTTCTTC